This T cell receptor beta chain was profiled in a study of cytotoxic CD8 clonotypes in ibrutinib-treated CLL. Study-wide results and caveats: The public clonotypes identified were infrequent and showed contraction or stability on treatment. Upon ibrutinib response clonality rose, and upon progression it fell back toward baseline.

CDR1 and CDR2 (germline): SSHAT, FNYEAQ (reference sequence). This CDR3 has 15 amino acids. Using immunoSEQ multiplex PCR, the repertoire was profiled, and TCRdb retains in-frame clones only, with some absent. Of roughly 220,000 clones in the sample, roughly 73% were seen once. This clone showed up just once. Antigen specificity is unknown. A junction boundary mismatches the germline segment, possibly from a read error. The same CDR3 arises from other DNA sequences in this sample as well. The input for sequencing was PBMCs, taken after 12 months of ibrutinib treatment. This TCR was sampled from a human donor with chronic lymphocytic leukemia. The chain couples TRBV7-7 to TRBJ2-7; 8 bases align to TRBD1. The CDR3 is CASSLGQGPTYEQYF. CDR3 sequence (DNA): TGTGCTAGCAGCTTAGGACAGGGTCCGACCTACGAGCAGTACTTC.